These T cell receptor beta chains were read from a single sample in a study of cytomegalovirus exposure and HLA in healthy donors. This table comes from immunoSEQ multiplex PCR, and its TCRdb copy is limited to in-frame clones, with some not included. The data hold around 150,000 clones, with roughly 89% observed a single time. The specimen sequenced was PBMCs. The receptors were gathered from a woman in her thirties in good health and CMV-seronegative. CDR3s include the opening cysteine and the closing phenylalanine or tryptophan. Each record gives: CDR3 DNA, CDR3 protein, J gene, V gene, D gene, clone size. A D gene is named only where the DNA matches it firmly. Only some rows state a clone size, as once, few, many or a class for expanded clones.

cdr3_nt: TGTGCCAGCAGTCGACAGGCCAATCAGCCCCAGCATTTT
cdr3_aa: CASSRQANQPQHF
j_call: TRBJ1-5
v_call: TRBV27
d_call: -
clone_size: once

cdr3_nt: TGTGCCAGCAGTTACTCGACAGGGTACGAGCAGTACTTC
cdr3_aa: CASSYSTGYEQYF
j_call: TRBJ2-7
v_call: TRBV6-5
d_call: TRBD1
clone_size: -

cdr3_nt: TGCGCCAGCACAGAGACTAGCGGGGGGCCGCGAACCTACAATGAGCAGTTCTTC
cdr3_aa: CASTETSGGPRTYNEQFF
j_call: TRBJ2-1
v_call: TRBV4-3
d_call: TRBD2
clone_size: -

cdr3_nt: TGCGCCAGCAGCACCCTAGGGGGATACCCTAAACGGGGCTCCTACGAGCAGTACTTC
cdr3_aa: CASSTLGGYPKRGSYEQYF
j_call: TRBJ2-7
v_call: TRBV5-1
d_call: -
clone_size: -

cdr3_nt: TGTGCCAGCAGTGATCGGGCTAGCGGGAGGACCTACGAGCAGTACTTC
cdr3_aa: CASSDRASGRTYEQYF
j_call: TRBJ2-7
v_call: TRBV6-1
d_call: TRBD2
clone_size: -

cdr3_nt: TGTGCCAGCAGCCTACAGGGCGAGCAGTTCTTC
cdr3_aa: CASSLQGEQFF
j_call: TRBJ2-1
v_call: TRBV7-9
d_call: -
clone_size: -

cdr3_nt: TGTGCCAGCAGTGCGTATGGCGGGAGGGCGGGCAATGAGCAGTTCTTC
cdr3_aa: CASSAYGGRAGNEQFF
j_call: TRBJ2-1
v_call: TRBV2
d_call: TRBD2
clone_size: -

cdr3_nt: TGTGCCAGCAGTCCGACCCGACTAGCGGGCTACGAGCAGTACTTC
cdr3_aa: CASSPTRLAGYEQYF
j_call: TRBJ2-7
v_call: TRBV6-6
d_call: TRBD2
clone_size: -

cdr3_nt: TGTGCCAGCACGACTCGCGCGGGGCCCTCATCCGAGCAGTACTTC
cdr3_aa: CASTTRAGPSSEQYF
j_call: TRBJ2-7
v_call: TRBV7-9
d_call: -
clone_size: -

cdr3_nt: TGTGCCAGCAGCCCGCGCCACCAACTAGCGGGAGGGCGAGAGACCCAGTACTTC
cdr3_aa: CASSPRHQLAGGRETQYF
j_call: TRBJ2-5
v_call: TRBV7-2
d_call: TRBD2
clone_size: -

cdr3_nt: TGTGCCAGCAGCTCCTCGGGGGGGGGCCCCCCCGGGGAGCTGTTTTTT
cdr3_aa: CASSSSGGGPPGELFF
j_call: TRBJ2-2
v_call: TRBV5-4
d_call: TRBD2
clone_size: -

cdr3_nt: TGTGCCAGCAGCTTAGTACGGTCTAATTCACCCCTCCACTTT
cdr3_aa: CASSLVRSNSPLHF
j_call: TRBJ1-6
v_call: TRBV7-2
d_call: -
clone_size: -

cdr3_nt: TGCGCCAGCAGCCAAGATCTACCTTACGAGCAGTACTTC
cdr3_aa: CASSQDLPYEQYF
j_call: TRBJ2-7
v_call: TRBV4-3
d_call: -
clone_size: -

cdr3_nt: TGCGCCAGCAGCCAGGGCTGGGGTGAAGCTTTCTTT
cdr3_aa: CASSQGWGEAFF
j_call: TRBJ1-1
v_call: TRBV5-1
d_call: -
clone_size: once

cdr3_nt: TGTGCCAGCATTCCTCCAGGGCTAGGAGATACGCAGTATTTT
cdr3_aa: CASIPPGLGDTQYF
j_call: TRBJ2-3
v_call: TRBV27
d_call: -
clone_size: -

cdr3_nt: TGCGCCAGCAGCCTCGGGACTAGCGCAAAGAACACAGATACGCAGTATTTT
cdr3_aa: CASSLGTSAKNTDTQYF
j_call: TRBJ2-3
v_call: TRBV5-1
d_call: TRBD2
clone_size: -

cdr3_nt: TGTGCCAGCAGTCCAACCAGGACAGGAGATTCACCCCTCCACTTT
cdr3_aa: CASSPTRTGDSPLHF
j_call: TRBJ1-6
v_call: TRBV6-5
d_call: TRBD1
clone_size: once

cdr3_nt: TGCGCCAGCAGCTCGGTTGGGGGGGACACTGAAGCTTTCTTT
cdr3_aa: CASSSVGGDTEAFF
j_call: TRBJ1-1
v_call: TRBV5-1
d_call: -
clone_size: -

cdr3_nt: TGCGCCAGCAGTTACGGGCGCGAGAACACTGAAGCTTTCTTT
cdr3_aa: CASSYGRENTEAFF
j_call: TRBJ1-1
v_call: TRBV6-5
d_call: -
clone_size: -

cdr3_nt: TGTGCCAGTGCTTCACTAGCGGGAGGTGGGTCCTACAATGAGCAGTTCTTC
cdr3_aa: CASASLAGGGSYNEQFF
j_call: TRBJ2-1
v_call: TRBV19
d_call: TRBD2
clone_size: -

cdr3_nt: TGTGCCAGCAGCGTAGGGACTAGCGGGGGCCAAGAGACCCAGTACTTC
cdr3_aa: CASSVGTSGGQETQYF
j_call: TRBJ2-5
v_call: TRBV9
d_call: TRBD2
clone_size: -

cdr3_nt: TGTGCCAGCAGCTTAGGGGGACTAGCGGTTGAGACCCAGTACTTC
cdr3_aa: CASSLGGLAVETQYF
j_call: TRBJ2-5
v_call: TRBV11-2
d_call: TRBD2
clone_size: -

cdr3_nt: TGTGCCAGCACCAAGGGGCAGCGGGATACACCCACAGATACGCAGTATTTT
cdr3_aa: CASTKGQRDTPTDTQYF
j_call: TRBJ2-3
v_call: TRBV2
d_call: TRBD2
clone_size: -

cdr3_nt: TGTGCCAGCAGCCCAGAGTTACAGCTCTCTGGGGCCAACGTCCTGACTTTC
cdr3_aa: CASSPELQLSGANVLTF
j_call: TRBJ2-6
v_call: TRBV9
d_call: -
clone_size: -

cdr3_nt: TGCGCCAGCAGCCAACCCGGGACAGGCGGGGGTCATGGCTACACCTTC
cdr3_aa: CASSQPGTGGGHGYTF
j_call: TRBJ1-2
v_call: TRBV4-1
d_call: TRBD1
clone_size: -

cdr3_nt: TGTGCCAGTAGTCAACAGGAGACCCAGTACTTC
cdr3_aa: CASSQQETQYF
j_call: TRBJ2-5
v_call: TRBV19
d_call: -
clone_size: -

cdr3_nt: TGTGCCAGCAGCTCCAGCGGGGGCCCAAGCCCCTACGAGCAGTACTTC
cdr3_aa: CASSSSGGPSPYEQYF
j_call: TRBJ2-7
v_call: TRBV7-9
d_call: TRBD2
clone_size: -

cdr3_nt: TGTGCCAGTAGTATAGTGTCAGGTAGAGAGACCCAGTACTTC
cdr3_aa: CASSIVSGRETQYF
j_call: TRBJ2-5
v_call: TRBV19
d_call: -
clone_size: -

cdr3_nt: TGTGCCAGCAGCTTAACCCTGGGACTAGCGGGAGGTGAGCAGTACTTC
cdr3_aa: CASSLTLGLAGGEQYF
j_call: TRBJ2-7
v_call: TRBV7-2
d_call: TRBD2
clone_size: -

cdr3_nt: TGTGCCAGCAGCTTTAGTCCTCCTCTCTATGGCTACACCTTC
cdr3_aa: CASSFSPPLYGYTF
j_call: TRBJ1-2
v_call: TRBV7-2
d_call: -
clone_size: -